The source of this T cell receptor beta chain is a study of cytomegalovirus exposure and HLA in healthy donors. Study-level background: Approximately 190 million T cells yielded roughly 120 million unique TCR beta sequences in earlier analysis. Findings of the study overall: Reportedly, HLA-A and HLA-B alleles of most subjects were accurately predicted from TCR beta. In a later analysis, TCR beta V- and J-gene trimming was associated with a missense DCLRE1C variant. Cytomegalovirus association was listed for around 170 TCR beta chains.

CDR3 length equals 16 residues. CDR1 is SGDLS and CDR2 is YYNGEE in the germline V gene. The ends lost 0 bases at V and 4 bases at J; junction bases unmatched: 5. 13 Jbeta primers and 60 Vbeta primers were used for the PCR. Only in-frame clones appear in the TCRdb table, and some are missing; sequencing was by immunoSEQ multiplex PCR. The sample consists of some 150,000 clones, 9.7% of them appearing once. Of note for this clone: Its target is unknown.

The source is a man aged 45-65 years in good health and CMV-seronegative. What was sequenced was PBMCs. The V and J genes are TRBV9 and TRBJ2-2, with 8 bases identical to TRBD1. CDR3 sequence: CASSVVGQGPTGELFF. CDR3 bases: TGTGCCAGCAGCGTAGTTGGACAGGGCCCCACCGGGGAGCTGTTTTTT.